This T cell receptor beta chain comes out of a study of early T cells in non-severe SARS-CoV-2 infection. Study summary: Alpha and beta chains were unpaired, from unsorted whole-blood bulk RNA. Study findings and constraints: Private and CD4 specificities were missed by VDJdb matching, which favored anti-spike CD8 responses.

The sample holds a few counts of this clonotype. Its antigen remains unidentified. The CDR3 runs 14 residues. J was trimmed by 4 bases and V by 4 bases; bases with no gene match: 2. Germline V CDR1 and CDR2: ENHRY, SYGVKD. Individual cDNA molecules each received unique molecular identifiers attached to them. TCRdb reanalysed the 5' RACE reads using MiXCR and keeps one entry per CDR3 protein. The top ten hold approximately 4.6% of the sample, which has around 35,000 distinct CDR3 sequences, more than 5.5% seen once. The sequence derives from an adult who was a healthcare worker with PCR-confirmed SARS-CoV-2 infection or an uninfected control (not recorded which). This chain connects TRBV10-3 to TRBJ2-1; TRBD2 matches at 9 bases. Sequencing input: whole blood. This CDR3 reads CAISGTSEYNEQFF. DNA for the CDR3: TGTGCCATCAGTGGGACTAGCGAGTACAATGAGCAGTTCTTC.